Presented here are 32 T cell receptor beta chains from one specimen sequenced in a study of blood T cell repertoires in COVID-19 (dated by TCRdb to the early 2020s). Library preparation was by the immunoSEQ multiplex PCR assay. TCRdb took over this immuneACCESS table, retaining in-frame rearrangements with V and J assigned. Such tables are incomplete; in checked studies, under half of the missing clones stem from an unresolved V gene, and the remainder is unexplained. The sample has around 80,000 clones on record, approximately 80% of them singletons. Roughly 9% of the sample is taken by the ten largest. Sample: peripheral blood. The receptors were gathered from a human donor in a cohort sampled during active COVID-19.

This clone was recorded a few times. The V and J genes are TRBV5-1 and TRBJ2-1; D is tentatively TRBD1 or TRBD2 (6 bases each). Trimming took off 4 bases at V and 8 bases at J, with 19 bases between the two ends. Per the germline V gene, CDR1 is SGHRS and CDR2 is YFSETQ. The CDR3 is 15 amino acids. This chain's CDR3 is CASSLEGTLNDEQFF. CDR3 DNA sequence: TGCGCCAGCAGCCTGGAGGGGACACTTAACGATGAGCAGTTCTTC.

The CDR3 loop is CASSLEAPATGGDSPLHF. The CDR3, as DNA: TGTGCCAGCAGCTTAGAGGCCCCTGCGACAGGGGGGGACTCACCCCTCCACTTT. The chain employs TRBV7-2 and TRBJ1-6, with TRBD1 identical over 9 bases. Germline lookup yields CDR1 SGHTA and CDR2 FQGNSA. The CDR3 sequence is 18 residues long. The V gene end was trimmed by 1 base and the J gene end by 10 bases; junction bases not matched to a gene: 14. The full variable domain, completed using reference TRBV7-2 and TRBJ1-6, is GAGVSQSPSNKVTEKGKDVELRCDPISGHTALYWYRQSLGQGLEFLIYFQGNSAPDKSGLPSDRFSAERTGGSVSTLTIQRTQQEDSAVYLCASSLEAPATGGDSPLHFGNGTRLTVT.

The rearrangement uses TRBV30 and TRBJ1-3; D remains unclear. V lost 0 bases, J lost 4 bases, and 7 bases lay in between. CDR3 length: 13 amino acids. Germline-derived CDR1 and CDR2 are GTSNPN and SVGIG (reference sequence). This CDR3 reads CAWSVLRGNTIYF. DNA of the CDR3: TGTGCCTGGAGTGTACTTCGAGGAAACACCATATATTTT.

The CDR3 spells CASNERGWQYF. Written as DNA, the CDR3 is TGTGCCAGCAACGAGCGGGGGTGGCAGTATTTT. The chain links TRBV28 to TRBJ2-3; 8 bases align to TRBD2. Germline V lookup: CDR1 MDHEN, CDR2 SYDVKM. This CDR3 contains 11 residues. With V trimmed by 7 bases and J by 11 bases, 5 bases remained unmatched.

V usage is TRBV5-4 and J usage is TRBJ1-2; 8 bases are a match to TRBD1. There are 13 residues in the CDR3. CDR1 is SGHNT and CDR2 is YYREEE in the germline V gene (reference sequence). With V trimmed by 5 bases and J by 2 bases, 2 bases remained unmatched. The CDR3 is CASSRTGNYGYTF. The DNA for the CDR3 is TGTGCCAGCAGTCGGACAGGGAACTATGGCTACACCTTC.

The chain joins TRBV5-8 to TRBJ1-2; TRBD1 is a possible D gene (6 bases). The germline V and J ends were trimmed by 4 bases and 5 bases, with 9 bases remaining between them. The CDR3 is 12 residues long. Germline CDR1 is SGHTS and CDR2 is YDEGEE. CDR3 amino acids: CASSATGYGYTF. The CDR3 DNA reads TGTGCCAGCAGCGCCACAGGGTATGGCTACACCTTC.

The gene calls are TRBV3-1 (or the pseudogene TRBV3-2) and TRBJ1-6; D gene uncertain. Germline V gene lookup returns CDR1 LGHDT and CDR2 YNNKEL (reference sequence). Trimming took off 0 bases at V and 13 bases at J, with 4 bases between the two ends. The CDR3 spans 11 residues. This CDR3 reads CASSQEEPLHF. CDR3 nucleotide sequence: TGTGCCAGCAGCCAAGAGGAGCCCCTCCACTTT.

V gene TRBV7-9 combines with J gene TRBJ1-6; 7 nucleotides agree with TRBD1. The V gene's germline CDR1 is SEHNR and CDR2 FQNEAQ (reference sequence). This CDR3 is built from 15 residues. Germline trimming cut 4 bases from V and 10 bases from J; bases unmatched to any gene: 10. The CDR3 protein is CASSSQGQLNSPLHF. CDR3 nucleotides: TGTGCCAGCAGCTCCCAGGGACAGCTAAACTCACCCCTCCACTTT.

The chain joins TRBV12-3 or TRBV12-4 to TRBJ1-1, with 8 bases aligning to TRBD1. After removal of 5 bases from V and 7 bases from J, the junction contained 6 bases not matched to a gene. This CDR3 region has 13 residues. The CDR3 region is CASSPGGAGEAFF. In nucleotides, the CDR3 is TGTGCCAGCAGTCCAGGGGGCGCGGGTGAAGCTTTCTTT.

CDR3 nucleotide sequence: TGCGCCAGCAGCCTTCAGGGGGTCCAGGAGCCCCAGCATTTT. Translating it yields CASSLQGVQEPQHF. The chain is built from TRBV4-1 and TRBJ1-5; 7 nucleotides line up with TRBD1. CDR1 is MGHRA and CDR2 is YSYEKL in the germline V gene. The CDR3 has 14 amino acids. J was trimmed by 8 bases and V by 4 bases; bases with no gene match: 8.

The J gene is TRBJ1-5, the V gene TRBV5-1; maybe TRBD1 (5 bases). Trimming removed 2 bases at V and 6 bases at J, with 18 bases between. The V gene's germline CDR1 is SGHRS and CDR2 YFSETQ. The CDR3 spans 16 residues. This CDR3 is CASSFGTPGGSQPQHF. The CDR3 nucleotides are TGCGCCAGCAGCTTCGGGACTCCGGGAGGAAGTCAGCCCCAGCATTTT. Full variable domain (missing parts from reference TRBV5-1 and TRBJ1-5): KAGVTQTPRYLIKTRGQQVTLSCSPISGHRSVSWYQQTPGQGLQFLFEYFSETQRNKGNFPGRFSGRQFSNSRSEMNVSTLELGDSALYLCASSFGTPGGSQPQHFGDGTRLSIL.

In its sample, this clone was seen a few times. J is TRBJ2-7 and V is TRBV6-5; the D gene is possibly TRBD1 (5 bases). The germline V gene has CDR1 MNHEY and CDR2 SVGAGI. Deletions cut 5 bases from V and 6 bases from J, with 20 bases between. This CDR3 region has 15 residues. This CDR3 is CASSKGRWERVEQYF. The CDR3 coding sequence is TGTGCCAGCAGTAAGGGGCGTTGGGAACGGGTCGAGCAGTACTTC.

The chain carries TRBV9 and TRBJ1-5; no definite D call. This CDR3 has 14 amino acids. Germline CDR1 is SGDLS and CDR2 is YYNGEE. Trimming shortened V by 2 bases and J by 2 bases, and 8 bases separated the two germline ends. Written as DNA, the CDR3 is TGTGCCAGCAGCGTCGAGGGTCGCAATCAGCCCCAGCATTTT. Its translation is CASSVEGRNQPQHF.

The chain has TRBV5-1 and TRBJ2-5, with 11 bases aligning to TRBD2. The V and J ends lost 6 bases and 4 bases, in that order; junction bases with no gene match: 8. Germline CDR1 and CDR2: SGHRS and YFSETQ. This CDR3 spans 15 amino acids. CDR3 DNA sequence: TGCGCCAGCACCAATGCCGGGACTAGCGGAGAGACCCAGTACTTC. Translation gives CASTNAGTSGETQYF.

The chain is built from TRBV10-3 and TRBJ1-4, with unresolved D. Deletions cut 2 bases from V and 6 bases from J, with 10 bases between. Per the germline V gene, CDR1 is ENHRY and CDR2 is SYGVKD. This CDR3 spans 14 amino acids. The CDR3 spells CAISEGRTDEKLFF. In nucleotides, the CDR3 is TGTGCCATCAGTGAGGGCCGAACCGATGAAAAACTGTTTTTT.

This chain uses TRBV19 with TRBJ1-2, with 7 bases identical to TRBD1. The ends lost 1 base at V and 8 bases at J; junction bases unmatched: 4. The CDR3 consists of 13 residues. Germline CDR1 is LNHDA and CDR2 is SQIVND (reference sequence). The CDR3 here is CASSIGQGLGYTF. In DNA, the CDR3 is TGTGCCAGTAGTATAGGACAGGGTCTGGGCTACACCTTC.

The rearrangement uses TRBV5-1 and TRBJ2-2; D is uncertain. The ends were cut back, 4 bases at V and 0 bases at J, with 10 bases in the middle. The CDR3 is made up of 15 amino acids. Germline CDR1 SGHRS, CDR2 YFSETQ. CDR3 nucleotides: TGCGCCAGCAGCGTCCGAGCTTCGAACACCGGGGAGCTGTTTTTT. Translated, it gives CASSVRASNTGELFF.

This rearrangement joins TRBV3-1 (or the pseudogene TRBV3-2) to TRBJ1-2, with unresolved D. Trimming pared 0 bases from V and 4 bases from J, leaving 9 bases between. Germline CDR1 and CDR2: LGHDT and YNNKEL (reference sequence). This CDR3 has 14 residues. CDR3 sequence reads: CASSQDRFTYGYTF. CDR3 DNA sequence: TGTGCCAGCAGCCAAGATAGATTCACCTATGGCTACACCTTC.

The chain uses TRBV2 and TRBJ1-6; D is perhaps TRBD1 (6 bases). V was shortened by 6 bases and J by 9 bases, with 15 bases between the two germline ends. The CDR3 extends over 14 amino acids. The germline V gene encodes CDR1 SNHLY and CDR2 FYNNEI. In DNA, the CDR3 is TGTGCCAGCAGACCGACAGGTTCCCTTTCACCCCTCCACTTT. Its protein product is CASRPTGSLSPLHF.

The chain employs TRBV11-3 and TRBJ1-1, with a tentative D call TRBD1 (6 bases). The germline V gene encodes CDR1 SGHNT and CDR2 YENEEA. This CDR3 region has 13 residues. Trimming removed 6 bases at V and 6 bases at J, with 14 bases between. CDR3 nucleotides: TGTGCCAGCAGGAAACAGGGAGTGTCTGAAGCTTTCTTT. The encoded protein is CASRKQGVSEAFF.

This chain connects TRBV7-9 to TRBJ1-3, with 8 positions matching TRBD1. Germline V gene sequence: CDR1 SEHNR, CDR2 FQNEAQ (reference sequence). Losses at the gene ends were 5 bases for V and 4 bases for J; bases not matched to a gene: 10. This CDR3 is built from 16 residues. CDR3 sequence reads: CASSDWTGIFGNTIYF. DNA for the CDR3: TGTGCCAGCAGCGACTGGACAGGGATCTTCGGAAACACCATATATTTT.

This clone was picked up one time. The rearrangement links TRBV11-3 to TRBJ2-7; possible D gene TRBD1, 6 bases. V shed 6 bases and J shed 6 bases, with 12 bases lying between them. This CDR3 is built from 12 residues. CDR1 and CDR2 (germline): SGHNT, YENEEA. The DNA of the CDR3 is TGTGCCAGCAGGGCAGGGGAACTCGAGCAGTACTTC. Its translation: CASRAGELEQYF. The whole variable domain, filled in from reference TRBV11-3 and TRBJ2-7, reads EAGVVQSPRYKIIEKKQPVAFWCNPISGHNTLYWYLQNLGQGPELLIRYENEEAVDDSQLPKDRFSAERLKGVDSTLKIQPAELGDSAVYLCASRAGELEQYFGPGTRLTVT.

The chain couples TRBV18 to TRBJ2-1; 7 bases map to TRBD1. Trimming took 3 bases from V and 2 from J; bases not matched to a gene: 7. Germline CDR1 is KGHSH and CDR2 is LQKENI. The CDR3 totals 16 residues. DNA of the CDR3: TGTGCCAGCTCACCGAGACAGGGCGAAGCCTACAATGAGCAGTTCTTC. This codes for CASSPRQGEAYNEQFF.

This chain joins TRBV19 and TRBJ2-1, with TRBD1 matching 10 bases. The CDR3 is 15 residues long. CDR1 and CDR2 from the germline V gene are LNHDA and SQIVND (reference sequence). J lost 9 bases, V lost 4 bases, and 9 bases had no gene match. The DNA of the CDR3 is TGTGCCAGTAGTACCCGGGACAGGGGTTCTCGTGAGCAGTTCTTC. Amino acids: CASSTRDRGSREQFF.

V usage is TRBV5-1 and J usage is TRBJ2-7, with 9 bases fitting TRBD1. J lost 6 bases, V lost 2 bases, and 12 bases had no gene match. The CDR3 totals 16 residues. CDR1 and CDR2 (germline): SGHRS, YFSETQ. The CDR3 nucleotides are TGCGCCAGCAGCTTCGGACAGGGGTTAGGGTTCGCCGAGCAGTACTTC. It codes for CASSFGQGLGFAEQYF.

The table lists this clone with a count of one. CDR3 nucleotide sequence: TGTGCCAGCAGATACGACAGGGACGAGAATCAGCCCCAGCATTTT. Residues: CASRYDRDENQPQHF. The chain has TRBV2 and TRBJ1-5, with 7 bases matching TRBD1. Germline CDR1 is SNHLY and CDR2 is FYNNEI. The CDR3 sequence is 15 residues long. After removal of 6 bases from V and 4 bases from J, the junction contained 9 bases not matched to a gene. Full variable domain (remainder filled in from reference TRBV2 and TRBJ1-5): EPEVTQTPSHQVTQMGQEVILRCVPISNHLYFYWYRQILGQKVEFLVSFYNNEISEKSEIFDDQFSVERPDGSNFTLKIRSTKLEDSAMYFCASRYDRDENQPQHFGDGTRLSIL.

This clone was counted between two and nine times. This rearrangement joins TRBV6-1 to TRBJ2-5; 14 bases map to TRBD2. Germline V gene lookup returns CDR1 MNHNS and CDR2 SASEGT. Trimming took 2 bases from V and 4 from J; bases not matched to a gene: 6. The CDR3 totals 17 residues. CDR3 loop: CASSESGTSGRGETQYF. CDR3 coding DNA: TGTGCCAGCAGTGAATCCGGGACTAGCGGGAGAGGAGAGACCCAGTACTTC.

This clone was seen once. The rearrangement links TRBV21-1 to TRBJ1-1. TRBV21-1 is flagged as a pseudogene. The CDR3 extends over 15 amino acids. CDR3 loop: CASSKQGSGDTEAFF. Written as DNA, the CDR3 is TGTGCCAGCAGCAAACAGGGCTCGGGGGACACTGAAGCTTTCTTT.

This clone was detected only a few times. V and J are TRBV16 and TRBJ2-5; TRBD2 is a possible D gene (6 bases). The CDR3 has 14 residues. Trimming took 2 bases from V and 3 from J, leaving 10 bases between them. Germline loops: CDR1 KGHSY, CDR2 FQNENV. CDR3 sequence: CASSQGGKEETQYF. CDR3 bases: TGTGCCAGCAGCCAAGGAGGGAAGGAAGAGACCCAGTACTTC.

This sequence joins TRBV3-1 (or the pseudogene TRBV3-2) and TRBJ1-1; 7 positions agree with TRBD1. Unmatched junction bases numbered 4, after V lost 1 base and J lost 5 bases. CDR3 length: 14 amino acids. Germline CDR1 and CDR2: LGHDT and YNNKEL (reference sequence). This chain's CDR3 is CASSQATGSTEAFF. The CDR3 nucleotides are TGTGCCAGCAGCCAAGCGACAGGGAGTACTGAAGCTTTCTTT.

The chain couples TRBV24-1 to TRBJ2-1; no clear D gene. Germline assignment: CDR1 KGHDR and CDR2 SFDVKD. The CDR3 extends over 16 amino acids. V dropped 2 bases and J dropped 0 bases, with 10 bases sitting between them. The CDR3 reads CATSDSIVRSYNEQFF. The CDR3 DNA is TGTGCCACCAGTGATTCTATAGTCCGCTCCTACAATGAGCAGTTCTTC.

This chain connects TRBV6-5 to TRBJ2-3; D not resolved. Germline CDR1 and CDR2: MNHEY and SVGAGI. With 0 bases removed from V and 4 bases from J, the gap between germline ends came to 11 bases. This CDR3 is 15 amino acids long. The CDR3 loop reads CASSYSTVVSDTQYF. The DNA of the CDR3 is TGTGCCAGCAGTTACTCTACGGTGGTCTCAGATACGCAGTATTTT.